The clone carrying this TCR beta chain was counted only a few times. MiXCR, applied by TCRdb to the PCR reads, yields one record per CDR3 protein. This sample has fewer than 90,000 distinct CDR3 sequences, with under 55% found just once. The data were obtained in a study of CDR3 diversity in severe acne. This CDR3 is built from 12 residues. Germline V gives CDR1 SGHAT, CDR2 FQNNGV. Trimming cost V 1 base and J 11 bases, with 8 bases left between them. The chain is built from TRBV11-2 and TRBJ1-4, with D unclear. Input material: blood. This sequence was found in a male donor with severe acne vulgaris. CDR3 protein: CASSLALGKLFF. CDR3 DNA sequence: TGTGCCAGCAGCTTAGCTTTGGGGAAACTGTTTTTT.